These T cell receptor beta chains were read from a single sample in a study of T cell responses to AZD1222 COVID-19 vaccine. Assay: immunoSEQ multiplex PCR; the TCRdb copy retains only in-frame clones and omits some. The table lists around 180,000 clones, around 86% of them singletons, with around 2.5% in the top ten. The sample in question was peripheral blood, obtained on day 0 of MenACWY control vaccination. Source of these receptors: an adult in good health. Both conserved end residues are part of each CDR3. D genes are given only for firm matches. Rows may omit the clone size; those that give it use once, few, many or a size class.

TRBJ2-3 | TRBV29-1 | NA | NA | 15 | TGCAGCGTTTTAGGACGGGGGGCCCGCACAGATACGCAGTATTTT | CSVLGRGARTDTQYF
TRBJ2-3 | TRBV7-6 | TRBD1 | NA | 20 | TGTGCCAGCAGCTTATGGGGAGCTGGGGGCAGGGGGCTTCTCGGAGATACGCAGTATTTT | CASSLWGAGGRGLLGDTQYF
TRBJ2-7 | TRBV18 | NA | once | 13 | TGTGCCAGCTCAATCAACGGGCCCTACGAGCAGTACTTC | CASSINGPYEQYF
TRBJ2-1 | TRBV5-4 | TRBD1 | NA | 15 | TGTGCCAGCAGTTACCGGGACAGGGGCTACAATGAGCAGTTCTTC | CASSYRDRGYNEQFF
TRBJ1-1 | TRBV5-5 | NA | few | 16 | TGTGCCAGCAGCGTATCTAGGATTGGGATGAACACTGAAGCTTTCTTT | CASSVSRIGMNTEAFF
TRBJ1-6 | TRBV12-3/TRBV12-4 | NA | NA | 13 | TGTGCCAGCAGCCCAGGGTGGTATTCACCCCTCCACTTT | CASSPGWYSPLHF
TRBJ1-1 | TRBV2 | TRBD1 | NA | 13 | TGTGCCAGCAGTGAACAGGGGGTGACTGAAGCTTTCTTT | CASSEQGVTEAFF
TRBJ1-3 | TRBV5-4 | NA | NA | 15 | TGTGCCAGCAGCTTCTTAGGGGGTTCTGGAAACACCATATATTTT | CASSFLGGSGNTIYF
TRBJ1-2 | TRBV25-1 | TRBD1 | NA | 13 | TGTGCCAGCAGTACAGGGGCCGTCTATGGCTACACCTTC | CASSTGAVYGYTF
TRBJ2-1 | TRBV6-5 | NA | NA | 15 | TGTGCCAGCAGGCTTACCTTTAGCGGAAACAATGAGCAGTTCTTC | CASRLTFSGNNEQFF
TRBJ1-2 | TRBV2 | TRBD1 | NA | 14 | TGTGCCAGGGATCCGACAGGGGGTCACTATGGCTACACCTTC | CARDPTGGHYGYTF
TRBJ2-7 | TRBV5-6 | NA | NA | 14 | TGTGCCAGCAGCTTGGCAGGGGGACTCTACGAGCAGTACTTC | CASSLAGGLYEQYF
TRBJ2-1 | TRBV7-9 | NA | NA | 12 | TGTGCCAGCAGCTTAAATAGTTGGGAGCAGTTCTTC | CASSLNSWEQFF
TRBJ2-4 | TRBV24-1 | TRBD1 | NA | 15 | TGTGCCACCAGTGATTACAGGGGGACCGGGAACATTCAGTACTTC | CATSDYRGTGNIQYF
TRBJ2-1 | TRBV5-6 | NA | NA | 15 | TGTGCCAGCAGCTTCCGGGGCACCGGTCGCAATGAGCAGTTCTTC | CASSFRGTGRNEQFF
TRBJ2-2 | TRBV27 | TRBD2 | NA | 15 | TGTGCCAGCAGTCAAGCGGGAGGGCACACCGGGGAGCTGTTTTTT | CASSQAGGHTGELFF
TRBJ2-7 | TRBV7-3 | NA | once | 14 | TGTGCCAGCAGCTTACAGAGAGGGGACTACGAGCAGTACTTC | CASSLQRGDYEQYF
TRBJ2-1 | TRBV18 | NA | NA | 13 | TGTGCCAGCTCAGTTGGAACTTACAATGAGCAGTTCTTC | CASSVGTYNEQFF
TRBJ2-7 | TRBV28 | TRBD2 | NA | 18 | TGTGCCAGCAGTTTAGGACTCAATCTAGCGGAAGATTACTACGAGCAGTACTTC | CASSLGLNLAEDYYEQYF
TRBJ1-4 | TRBV25-1 | TRBD1 | NA | 15 | TGTGCCAGCAGTGTCCTGGGACAGACTAATGAAAAACTGTTTTTT | CASSVLGQTNEKLFF
TRBJ2-1 | TRBV27 | NA | NA | 15 | TGTGCCAGCAGTTTGGGCCTAAGCTTATACAATGAGCAGTTCTTC | CASSLGLSLYNEQFF